This is a list of T cell receptor beta chains from one sample in a study of shared clonotypes between healthy human individuals. Clones were read by immunoSEQ multiplex PCR, and TCRdb kept only the in-frame ones, dropping some. The table includes millions of clones, about 95% detected once. The material sequenced was naive CD4+ T cells sorted from blood. The source of these receptors is a man younger than 35 in good health. The CDR3 runs from the conserved cysteine through the conserved F or W.

v_call,cdr3_aa
TRBV7-7,CASSLQGAGEETQYF
TRBV7-2,CASSLGDRVFNEQFF
TRBV25-1,CASSEFGNTGELFF
TRBV30,CAWTMSGIGNEKLFF
TRBV2,CASSERTAGGQGNYGYTF
TRBV6-5,CASRTSGGGETQYF
TRBV11-2,CASRPLAGGQANEQFF
TRBV14,CASSQGGTSGRGTQYF
TRBV25-1,CASSERTSGTGELFF
TRBV7-2,CASSLGSESTGELFF
TRBV5-1,CASSPRDRAHEQYF
TRBV28,CASSFGVGRADTQYF
TRBV10-3,CAIASERENSDTQYF
TRBV7-2,CASSLLGFRGPPGYGYTF
TRBV11-2,CASSFGQGRQPQHF
TRBV5-4,CASSLDRGISYEQYF
TRBV9,CASSVESAGRRVGELFF
TRBV1,CTSSQACLVPTYEQYF
TRBV5-1,CASSQGQYNYGYTF
TRBV9,CASSVVAGVGTDTQYF
TRBV7-2,CASSLDRAGINEQFF
TRBV13,CASSLPGTASYEQYF
TRBV6-5,CASSLSQGAGQPQHF
TRBV7-9,CASGGSQPQHF
TRBV5-5,CASSHKAAGIEPLHF
TRBV7-2,CASSLAQGYTGELFF
TRBV6-1,CASSELGQGTDNQPQHF
TRBV7-6,CASSLAPGPTYEQYF
TRBV5-1,CASSLDPTVTYEQYF
TRBV11-2,CASSPGLLNEQFF
TRBV28,CASSLAGAKNIQYF
TRBV5-6,CASRNSSGANVLTF
TRBV4-2,CASSQERRDEQYF
TRBV27,CASQQVVVSGEQYF
TRBV18,CASSPGGGPSQFF
TRBV5-8,CASRPEVYNEQFF
TRBV4-3,CASSLWTADNEQFF
TRBV15,CATSRGTLYEQYF
TRBV9,CASSERTSTDTQYF
TRBV28,CASSLEGGNQPQHF
TRBV12-5,CASLTGGLNTEAFF
TRBV10-3,CAISGDSTSWYF
TRBV7-2,CASSFQQNTEAFF
TRBV6-5,CASSWAGGTDTQYF
TRBV7-2,CASSLGSGVSYTF